This T cell receptor (beta chain) was sequenced for a study of blood T cell repertoires in COVID-19. Study-wide background: Acute-phase and convalescent COVID-19 samples originated in the United States, Italy and Spain. T cells, B-cell-depleted T cells, or PBMCs provided the cDNA or gDNA that served as material.

TCRdb's copy holds only in-frame clones and misses some; the assay was immunoSEQ multiplex PCR. The data show about 250,000 clones, approximately 79% seen once. V was pared by 6 bases and J by 6 bases, with 8 bases of the junction left unmatched. Germline-derived CDR1 and CDR2 are SGHAT and FQDESV (reference sequence). This CDR3 is 14 amino acids long. This rearrangement joins TRBV11-1 to TRBJ1-1, with 9 bases that match TRBD1. The material sequenced was peripheral blood. This clonotype originated in a woman aged 40 to 50 with active or convalescent COVID-19. CDR3 in amino acids: CASSKGDRVAEAFF. The CDR3 region has the DNA TGTGCCAGCAGTAAGGGGGACAGGGTCGCTGAAGCTTTCTTT.